This T cell receptor (beta chain) appears in the sequencing data of a study of OX40 agonist ivuxolimab in advanced cancers. Whole-study findings and limits: In the expanded peripheral T cells, antigen specificity was never determined. Low normalized T-cell clonal expansion also characterized some of the nonresponders.

Researchers took blood at baseline, on cycle 4 day 1, and on cycle 7 day 1. As for this clone: Its cognate antigen is unknown.

Clones were sequenced by immunoSEQ multiplex PCR, and TCRdb holds only the in-frame ones, with some missing. The sample lists around 80,000 clones; more than 85% were seen once. Here the sequenced sample was CD4+ or CD8+ T cells sorted from blood, taken in a trial of the OX40 agonist ivuxolimab. This TCR came from an adult with an advanced solid tumor such as melanoma, head and neck, liver or kidney cancer.

The CDR3 loop is CASNPTTYF. The CDR3 DNA reads as TGTGCCAGCAACCCTACTACGTACTTC. This chain connects TRBV14 to TRBJ2-7; D uncertain. Germline CDR1 is SGHDN and CDR2 is FVKESK. The V gene lost 7 bases and the J gene lost 12 bases, with 10 bases spanning the gap. The CDR3 is made up of 9 amino acids.